These 12 T cell receptor beta chains were all obtained from the same sample, sequenced in a study of T cell changes during pregnancy in multiple sclerosis. Generated by immunoSEQ multiplex PCR, the TCRdb table keeps only in-frame clones and is missing some. The table includes roughly 50,000 clones, approximately 92% detected once. The sequencing used CD4+ T cells from peripheral blood mononuclear cells, collected in the third trimester of pregnancy. These receptors were taken from a female donor with multiple sclerosis, enrolled in a pregnancy study.

This chain links TRBV18 with TRBJ2-1, with D uncertain. V was clipped by 3 bases and J by 0 bases, with 9 bases between them. Germline-derived CDR1 and CDR2 are KGHSH and LQKENI. The CDR3 sequence is 15 residues long. CDR3 sequence (DNA): TGTGCCAGCTCACCTACGGTGAGCTCCTACAATGAGCAGTTCTTC. Its protein is CASSPTVSSYNEQFF. Using reference TRBV18 and TRBJ2-1 for the parts outside the CDR3, the full variable domain is NAGVMQNPRHLVRRRGQEARLRCSPMKGHSHVYWYRQLPEEGLKFMVYLQKENIIDESGMPKERFSAEFPKEGPSILRIQQVVRGDSAAYFCASSPTVSSYNEQFFGPGTRLTVL.

The chain carries TRBV30 and TRBJ1-5; no clear D gene. V was pared by 1 base and J by 2 bases, with 6 bases between. In germline, CDR1 is GTSNPN, CDR2 SVGIG (reference sequence). This CDR3 has 13 amino acids. CDR3 sequence: CAWSEVGNQPQHF. The CDR3 DNA reads TGTGCCTGGAGTGAAGTAGGCAATCAGCCCCAGCATTTT.

On this clone itself: Its ends do not fully match the called genes, so a read error is possible. The V gene is TRBV2, the J gene TRBJ2-5; 10 nucleotides match TRBD2. This CDR3 is built from 12 residues. CDR1 is SNHLY, CDR2 FYNNEI, per germline. For the CDR3, the DNA is TGCCTAGCGGGGGAGACCCAAGAGACCCAGTACTTC. Its translation is CLAGETQETQYF.

The J gene is TRBJ1-2, the V gene TRBV7-2; a weak D match, TRBD1 (6 bases). Germline V gene data show CDR1 as SGHTA and CDR2 as FQGNSA. The CDR3 has 15 residues. V was trimmed by 7 bases and J by 0 bases, leaving 15 bases between them. The CDR3 DNA is TGTGCCAGCACCCGAGGACAGACGACTAACTATGGCTACACCTTC. This translates into CASTRGQTTNYGYTF.

The rearrangement joins TRBV30 to TRBJ1-6; 9 positions agree with TRBD1. Losses at the gene ends were 5 bases for V and 9 bases for J; bases not matched to a gene: 8. Germline CDR1 is GTSNPN and CDR2 is SVGIG (reference sequence). CDR3 length: 14 residues. The CDR3 DNA follows: TGTGCCTGGGGGACAGGGTCCGGGGTTTCACCCCTCCACTTT. Translating it yields CAWGTGSGVSPLHF.

V and J are TRBV14 and TRBJ1-2; D perhaps matches TRBD1 (5 bases). Germline CDR1 reads SGHDN; CDR2 reads FVKESK. Trimming left V 0 bases short and J 4 bases short, with 9 bases between. The CDR3 contains 14 residues. The CDR3, as DNA: TGTGCCAGCAGCCAAGAAAGGCAGGGCTATGGCTACACCTTC. Encoded protein: CASSQERQGYGYTF.

The chain links TRBV7-9 to TRBJ2-7; 9 bases fit TRBD1. Trimming took 8 bases from V and 7 from J; bases not matched to a gene: 9. Germline-derived CDR1 and CDR2 are SEHNR and FQNEAQ (reference sequence). The CDR3 extends over 13 amino acids. The CDR3 DNA reads as TGTGCCAGCGGAACCGGGACAGGGCGAGAGCAGTACTTC. It codes for CASGTGTGREQYF. Looking up the rest from reference TRBV7-9 and TRBJ2-7 gives the full variable domain: DTGVSQNPRHKITKRGQNVTFRCDPISEHNRLYWYRQTLGQGPEFLTYFQNEAQLEKSRLLSDRFSAERPKGSFSTLEIQRTEQGDSAMYLCASGTGTGREQYFGPGTRLTVT.

The chain has TRBV28 and TRBJ1-1, with no clear D. The CDR3 runs to 11 residues. Germline CDR1 reads MDHEN; CDR2 reads SYDVKM. With 6 bases removed from V and 8 bases from J, the gap between germline ends came to 10 bases. DNA for the CDR3: TGTGCCAGCAGGGGCAGGCCAGAAGCTTTCTTT. The encoded protein is CASRGRPEAFF.

The V and J genes are TRBV10-3 and TRBJ2-7; TRBD1 agrees at 10 bases. Germline V gene lookup returns CDR1 ENHRY and CDR2 SYGVKD. This CDR3 is built from 14 residues. Trimming cost V 7 bases and J 5 bases; bases outside gene matches: 8. CDR3 residues: CAINHGQGGNEQYF. DNA for the CDR3: TGTGCCATCAACCACGGACAGGGGGGGAACGAGCAGTACTTC.

This clone appeared a single time. The chain recombines TRBV6-5 with TRBJ1-1; 9 bases agree with TRBD1. J lost 3 bases, V lost 5 bases, and 7 bases had no gene match. This CDR3 contains 15 residues. Germline-derived CDR1 and CDR2 are MNHEY and SVGAGI. The CDR3 DNA reads TGTGCCAGCAGTCTTGGGGGACAGGGTTACACTGAAGCTTTCTTT. Translated: CASSLGGQGYTEAFF.

The genes are TRBV11-2 and TRBJ2-7; 8 nucleotides align to TRBD1. With 5 bases clipped from V and 4 bases from J, the junction kept 4 bases outside the gene matches. Germline V gives CDR1 SGHAT, CDR2 FQNNGV. This CDR3 is 13 amino acids long. The CDR3 DNA reads as TGTGCCAGCAGCCGAGACAGGGGTTACGAGCAGTACTTC. Its translation is CASSRDRGYEQYF. Based on the CDR3 plus reference TRBV11-2 and TRBJ2-7, the full variable domain is EAGVAQSPRYKIIEKRQSVAFWCNPISGHATLYWYQQILGQGPKLLIQFQNNGVVDDSQLPKDRFSAERLKGVDSTLKIQPAKLEDSAVYLCASSRDRGYEQYFGPGTRLTVT.

The chain employs TRBV2 and TRBJ2-5; D is possibly TRBD2 (5 bases). CDR3 length: 13 residues. CDR1 and CDR2 from the germline V gene are SNHLY and FYNNEI. Trimming left V 7 bases short and J 2 bases short, with 11 bases between. This chain's CDR3 is CASTAGVQETQYF. The DNA of the CDR3 is TGTGCCAGCACCGCCGGGGTACAAGAGACCCAGTACTTC.